This T cell receptor beta chain was retrieved from a study of breast tumors, draining lymph nodes, adjacent tissues. Study-wide findings and caveats: Compared with lymph nodes, tumors were less diverse; compared with nontumor tissue, more. Luminal-like breast cancer showed significantly higher tumor–nontumor repertoire similarity than basal-like. The lymph node origin of tumor T cells was framed as consistent with a hypothesis, not demonstrated.

TCRdb reprocessed the multiplex PCR reads with MiXCR, giving one entry per CDR3 protein. The sample lists around 190,000 distinct CDR3 sequences; 25% to 40% were seen once. This clonotype was picked up a small number of times. Its matching antigen is unknown. The lymph nodes were axillary draining lymph nodes from breast cancer patients. The CDR3 totals 13 residues. The germline V and J ends were trimmed by 9 bases and 2 bases, with 10 bases remaining between them. Germline V gene sequence: CDR1 MDHEN, CDR2 SYDVKM. This chain connects TRBV28 to TRBJ2-2, with D unresolved. The receptor comes from a female donor with breast cancer. Some clones in this sample may be carry-over from other donors' samples. Material: axillary lymph node tissue. The CDR3, as DNA: TGTGCCAGTAAAACAGCTAACACCGGGGAGCTGTTTTTT. Translation gives CASKTANTGELFF. The whole variable domain, filled in from reference TRBV28 and TRBJ2-2, reads DVKVTQSSRYLVKRTGEKVFLECVQDMDHENMFWYRQDPGLGLRLIYFSYDVKMKEKGDIPEGYSVSREKKERFSLILESASTNQTSMYLCASKTANTGELFFGEGSRLTVL.